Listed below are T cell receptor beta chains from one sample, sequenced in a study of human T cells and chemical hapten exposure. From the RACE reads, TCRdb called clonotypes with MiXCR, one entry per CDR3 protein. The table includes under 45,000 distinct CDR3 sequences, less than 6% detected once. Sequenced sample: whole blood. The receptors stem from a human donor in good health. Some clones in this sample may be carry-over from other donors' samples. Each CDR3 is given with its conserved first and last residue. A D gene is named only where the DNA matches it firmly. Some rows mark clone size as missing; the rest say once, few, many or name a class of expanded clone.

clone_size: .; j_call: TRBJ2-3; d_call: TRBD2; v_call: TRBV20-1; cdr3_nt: TGCAGTGCTAGACTAGCGGGAGCCCCCACAGATACGCAGTATTTT; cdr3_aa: CSARLAGAPTDTQYF
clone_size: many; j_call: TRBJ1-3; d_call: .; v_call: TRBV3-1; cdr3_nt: TGTGCCAGCAGCCAAGATGGGGGGAGCTCTGGAAACACCATATATTTT; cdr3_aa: CASSQDGGSSGNTIYF
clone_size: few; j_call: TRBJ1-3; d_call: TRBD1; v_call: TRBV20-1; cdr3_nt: TGCAGTGCCACAGGGGGCTCGGTAGTTGGAAACACCATATATTTT; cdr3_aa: CSATGGSVVGNTIYF
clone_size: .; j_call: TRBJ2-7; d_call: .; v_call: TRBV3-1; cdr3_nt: TGTGCCAGCAGCGTTCCAGGGTCCGGCGAGCAGTACTTC; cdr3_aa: CASSVPGSGEQYF
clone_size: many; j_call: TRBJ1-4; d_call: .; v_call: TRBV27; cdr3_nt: TGTGCCAGCAGTTCCGGCGGCTCAACTAATGAAAAACTGTTTTTT; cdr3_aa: CASSSGGSTNEKLFF
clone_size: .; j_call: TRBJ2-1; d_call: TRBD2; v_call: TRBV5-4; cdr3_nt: TGTGCCAGCAGCTTAGGCGGGGGTGAGAATGAGCAGTTCTTC; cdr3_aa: CASSLGGGENEQFF
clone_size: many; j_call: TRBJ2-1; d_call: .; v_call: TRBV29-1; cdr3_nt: TGCAGCGTTGATCAGGGGAGTGTATACAATGAGCAGTTCTTC; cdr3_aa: CSVDQGSVYNEQFF
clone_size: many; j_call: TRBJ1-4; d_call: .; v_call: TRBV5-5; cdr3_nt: TGTGCCAGCAGCTTGCCAGGGGTGGGTGAAAAACTGTTTTTT; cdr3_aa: CASSLPGVGEKLFF
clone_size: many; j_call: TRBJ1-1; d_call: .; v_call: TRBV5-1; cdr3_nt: TGCGCCAGCAGCTTCGGTACAGGGCTGGGTCCTGAAGCTTTCTTT; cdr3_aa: CASSFGTGLGPEAFF
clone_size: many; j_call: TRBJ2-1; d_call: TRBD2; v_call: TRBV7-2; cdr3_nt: TGTGCCAGCAGCTCCGTATTAGCGGGGCACAATGAGCAGTTCTTC; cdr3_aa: CASSSVLAGHNEQFF
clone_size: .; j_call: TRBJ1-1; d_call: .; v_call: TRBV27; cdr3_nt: TGTGCCAGCAGTTGGGACAAAGAGTCTTCAGCTTTCTTT; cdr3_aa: CASSWDKESSAFF
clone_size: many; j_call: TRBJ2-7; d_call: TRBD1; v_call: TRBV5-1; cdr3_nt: TGCGCCAGCAGCTTAACAGGGGGCCTTGACTACGAGCAGTACTTC; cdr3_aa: CASSLTGGLDYEQYF
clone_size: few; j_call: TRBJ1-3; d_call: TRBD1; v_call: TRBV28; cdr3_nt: TGTGCCAGCAGTTTCCCCCTGACAGGGGGAGGAAACACCATATATTTT; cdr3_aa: CASSFPLTGGGNTIYF
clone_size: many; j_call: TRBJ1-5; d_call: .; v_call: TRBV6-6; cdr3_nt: TGTGCCAGCCAAGGGTATAGCAATCAGCCCCAGCATTTT; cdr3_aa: CASQGYSNQPQHF
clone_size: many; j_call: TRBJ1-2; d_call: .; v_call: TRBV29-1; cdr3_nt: TGCAGCGTTAGCCCGGAACACCGAGGAGACTATGGCTACACCTTC; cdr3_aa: CSVSPEHRGDYGYTF
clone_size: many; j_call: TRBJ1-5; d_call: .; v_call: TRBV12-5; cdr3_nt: TGTGCTAGTGGGGGGGCGAATCAGCCCCAGCATTTT; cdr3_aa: CASGGANQPQHF
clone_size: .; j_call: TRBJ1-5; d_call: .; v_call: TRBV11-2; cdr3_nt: TGTGCCAGCAGCTTAGATGTCGGTAGCAATCAGCCCCAGCATTTT; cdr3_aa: CASSLDVGSNQPQHF
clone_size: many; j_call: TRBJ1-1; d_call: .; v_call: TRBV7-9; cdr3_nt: TGTGCCAGCAGCTTAGTCTCCCTGGGGGGGACTGAAGCTTTCTTT; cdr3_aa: CASSLVSLGGTEAFF
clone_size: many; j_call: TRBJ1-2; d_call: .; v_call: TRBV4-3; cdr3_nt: TGCGCCAGCAGCCAAGATTCGGGACGGAGGAACTATGGCTACACCTTC; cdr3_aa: CASSQDSGRRNYGYTF
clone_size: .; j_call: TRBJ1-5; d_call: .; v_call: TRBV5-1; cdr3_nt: TGCGCCAGCAGCTTGGACGGATATCAGCCCCAGCATTTT; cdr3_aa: CASSLDGYQPQHF
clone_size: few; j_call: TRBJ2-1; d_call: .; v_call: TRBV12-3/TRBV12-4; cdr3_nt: TGTGCCAGCACCTCCTCGACCAGGGAGCAGTTCTTC; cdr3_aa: CASTSSTREQFF
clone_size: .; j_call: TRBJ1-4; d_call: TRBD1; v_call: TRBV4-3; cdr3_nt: TGCGCCAGCAGCCAAGCCGGACAGGAAAATGAAAAACTGTTTTTT; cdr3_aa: CASSQAGQENEKLFF
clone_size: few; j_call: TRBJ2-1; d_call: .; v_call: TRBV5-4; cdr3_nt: TGTGCCAGCAGCTTGGCCCAGGAGAATGAGCAGTTCTTC; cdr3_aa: CASSLAQENEQFF
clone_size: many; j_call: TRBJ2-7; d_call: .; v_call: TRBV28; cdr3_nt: TGTGCCAGCAGTTTGCAGGGCCGCGAGCAGTACTTC; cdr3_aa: CASSLQGREQYF
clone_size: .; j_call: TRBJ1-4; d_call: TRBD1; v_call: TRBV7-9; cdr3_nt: TGTGCCAGCAGCAATAGACAGGGGGAAAAACTGTTTTTT; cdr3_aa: CASSNRQGEKLFF
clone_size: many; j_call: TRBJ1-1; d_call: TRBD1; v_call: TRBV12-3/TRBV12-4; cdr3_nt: TGTGCCAGCAGTCGACAGGGCATGAACACTGAAGCTTTCTTT; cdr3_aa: CASSRQGMNTEAFF
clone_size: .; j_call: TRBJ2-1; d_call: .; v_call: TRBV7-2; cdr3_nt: TGTGCCAGCAGCCCTCAAGCGAGTTCCTACAATGAGCAGTTCTTC; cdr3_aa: CASSPQASSYNEQFF
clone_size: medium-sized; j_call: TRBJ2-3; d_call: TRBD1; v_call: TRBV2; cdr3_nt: TGTGCCAGCAGATTAGGACAGGGTTTATCAGATACGCAGTATTTT; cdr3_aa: CASRLGQGLSDTQYF
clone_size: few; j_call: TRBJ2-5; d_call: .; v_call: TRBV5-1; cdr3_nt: TGCGCCAGCAGCCGAGGACAGGGAGGGGGCCAAGAGACCCAGTACTTC; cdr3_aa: CASSRGQGGGQETQYF
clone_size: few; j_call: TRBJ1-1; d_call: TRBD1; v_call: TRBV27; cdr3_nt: TGTGCCAGCAGTTCCTTGGGGACAGGGAAAACTGAAGCTTTCTTT; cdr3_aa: CASSSLGTGKTEAFF
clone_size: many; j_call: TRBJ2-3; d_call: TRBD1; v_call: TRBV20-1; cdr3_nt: TGCAGCTCTCAGGGGGCGAGGGCGGATACGCAGTATTTT; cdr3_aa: CSSQGARADTQYF
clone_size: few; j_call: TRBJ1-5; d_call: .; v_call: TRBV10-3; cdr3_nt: TGTGCCATCAGTGTTGACAGTAAAGATCAGCCCCAGCATTTT; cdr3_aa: CAISVDSKDQPQHF
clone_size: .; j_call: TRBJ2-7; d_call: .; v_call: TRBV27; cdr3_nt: TGTGCCAGCAGTTTCTATGAAAGCTCCTACGAGCAGTACTTC; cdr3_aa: CASSFYESSYEQYF
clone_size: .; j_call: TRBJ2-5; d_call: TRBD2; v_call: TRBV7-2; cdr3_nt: TGTGCCAGCAGCTCGGAAGGGCTAGCGGGATCCGGGACCCAGTACTTC; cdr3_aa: CASSSEGLAGSGTQYF
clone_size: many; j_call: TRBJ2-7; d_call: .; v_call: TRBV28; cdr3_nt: TGTGCCAGCAGGGTAAGCTCCGGGACGCTGTCCTACGAGCAGTACTTC; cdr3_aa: CASRVSSGTLSYEQYF
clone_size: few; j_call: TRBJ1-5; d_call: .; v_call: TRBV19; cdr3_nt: TGTGCCAGTAGCGAACCGGATCAGCCCCAGCATTTT; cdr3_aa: CASSEPDQPQHF
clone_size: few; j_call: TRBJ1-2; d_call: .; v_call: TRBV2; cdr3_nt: TGTGCCAGCGTTCCGGACCTAAGTTATGGCTACACCTTC; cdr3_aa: CASVPDLSYGYTF
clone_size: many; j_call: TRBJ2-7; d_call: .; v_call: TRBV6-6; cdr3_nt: TGTGCCAGCAGTAACCCAGGACTGAACACCCCCTACGAGCAGTACTTC; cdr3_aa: CASSNPGLNTPYEQYF
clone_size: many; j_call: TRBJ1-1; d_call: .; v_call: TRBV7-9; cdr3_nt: TGTGCCAGCAGCCTTGCGGGGGAGAACACTGAAGCTTTCTTT; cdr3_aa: CASSLAGENTEAFF
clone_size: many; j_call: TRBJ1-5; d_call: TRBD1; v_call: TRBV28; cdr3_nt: TGTGCCAGCAGTCCACCGGGACAGGGTAATAGCAATCAGCCCCAGCATTTT; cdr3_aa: CASSPPGQGNSNQPQHF
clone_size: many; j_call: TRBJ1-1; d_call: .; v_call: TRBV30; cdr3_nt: TGTGCCTGGAGGTCTCAGGGGAACACTGAAGCTTTCTTT; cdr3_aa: CAWRSQGNTEAFF